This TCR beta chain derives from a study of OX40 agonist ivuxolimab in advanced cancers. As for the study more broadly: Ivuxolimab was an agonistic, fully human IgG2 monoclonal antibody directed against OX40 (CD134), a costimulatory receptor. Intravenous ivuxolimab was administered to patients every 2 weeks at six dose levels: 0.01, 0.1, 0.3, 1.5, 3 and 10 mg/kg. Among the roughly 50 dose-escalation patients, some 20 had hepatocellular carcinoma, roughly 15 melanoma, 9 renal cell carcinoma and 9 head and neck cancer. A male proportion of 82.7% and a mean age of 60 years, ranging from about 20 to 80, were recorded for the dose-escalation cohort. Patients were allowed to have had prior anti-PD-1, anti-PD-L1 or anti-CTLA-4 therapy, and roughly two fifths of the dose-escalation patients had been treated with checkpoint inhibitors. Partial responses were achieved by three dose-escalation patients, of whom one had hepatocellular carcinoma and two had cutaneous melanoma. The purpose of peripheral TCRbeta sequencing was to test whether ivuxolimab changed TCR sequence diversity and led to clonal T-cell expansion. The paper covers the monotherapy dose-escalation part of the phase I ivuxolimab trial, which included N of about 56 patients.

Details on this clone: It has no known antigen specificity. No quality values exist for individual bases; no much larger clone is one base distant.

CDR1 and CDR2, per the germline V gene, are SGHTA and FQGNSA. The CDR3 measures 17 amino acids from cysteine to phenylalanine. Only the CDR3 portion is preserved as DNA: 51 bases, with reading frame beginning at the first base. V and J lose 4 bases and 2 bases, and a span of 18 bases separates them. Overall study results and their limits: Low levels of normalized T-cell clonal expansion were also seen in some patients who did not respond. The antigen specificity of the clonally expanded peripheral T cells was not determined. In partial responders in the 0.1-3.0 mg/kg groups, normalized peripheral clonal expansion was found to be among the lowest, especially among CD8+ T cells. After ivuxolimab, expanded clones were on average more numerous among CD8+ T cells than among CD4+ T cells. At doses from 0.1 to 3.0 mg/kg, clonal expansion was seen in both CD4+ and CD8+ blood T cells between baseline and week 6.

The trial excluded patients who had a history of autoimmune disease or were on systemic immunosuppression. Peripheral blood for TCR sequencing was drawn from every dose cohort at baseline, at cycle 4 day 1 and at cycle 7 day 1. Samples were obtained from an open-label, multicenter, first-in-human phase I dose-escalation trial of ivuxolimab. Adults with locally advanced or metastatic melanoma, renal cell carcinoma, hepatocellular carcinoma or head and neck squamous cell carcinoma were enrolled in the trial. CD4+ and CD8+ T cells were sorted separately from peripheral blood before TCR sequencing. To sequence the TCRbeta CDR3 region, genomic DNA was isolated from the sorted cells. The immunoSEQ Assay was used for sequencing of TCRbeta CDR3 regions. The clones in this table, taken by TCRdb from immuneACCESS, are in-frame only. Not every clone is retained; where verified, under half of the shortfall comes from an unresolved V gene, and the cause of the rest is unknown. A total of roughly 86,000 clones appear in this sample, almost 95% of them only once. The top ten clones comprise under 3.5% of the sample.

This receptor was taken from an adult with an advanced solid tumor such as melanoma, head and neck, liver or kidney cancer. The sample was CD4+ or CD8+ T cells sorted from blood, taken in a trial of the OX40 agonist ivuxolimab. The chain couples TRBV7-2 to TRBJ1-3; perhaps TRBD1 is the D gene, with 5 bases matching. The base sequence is TGTGCCAGCAGCTCCCAAAGCTGGGGGTCGGCTGGAAACACCATATATTTT. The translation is CASSSQSWGSAGNTIYF.